Sequencing of this TCR beta chain was carried out in a study of vaccination effects on CD4 cells after COVID-19. The overall study: Either the mRNA-1273 or the BNT162b2 vaccine was given to participants as two doses.

In regard to this clone: The target antigen is unknown.

Within the ViraFEST assay, antigen-specific CD4+ T cells underwent expansion with viral peptide pools prior to sequencing. Cultured cells yielded isolated CD4+ T cells after 10 to 11 days. Vaccine recipients lacked prior SARS-CoV-2 infection and had negative nucleocapsid antibodies. IL-2 medium took the place of half the medium on both days 3 and 7. The CDR3 is 14 residues long. The V end lost 7 bases, the J end lost 4 bases, and 16 bases lay between the germline ends. Germline assignment: CDR1 SNHLY and CDR2 FYNNEI. Notes on the study in general: The study, lacking early post-infection timepoints, had few convalescent patients. The study found marked clonal contraction of infection- and vaccine-induced clones late after vaccination.

TCRdb's copy holds only in-frame clones and misses some; the assay was immunoSEQ multiplex PCR. The table lists about 34,000 clones, roughly 73% of them singletons. The TCR was taken from a human donor who received a COVID-19 vaccine. Source: CD4+ T cells from PBMCs cultured with HCoV-OC43 spike peptides, taken before COVID-19 vaccination. Subset defined: HCoV-OC43 spike overlapping peptide pool stimulation. The chain couples TRBV2 to TRBJ1-2; TRBD1 is a possible D gene (5 bases). Written as DNA, the CDR3 is TGTGCCAGCAATCTTGGCAGGGAGGGCTATGGCTACACCTTC. Protein: CASNLGREGYGYTF.